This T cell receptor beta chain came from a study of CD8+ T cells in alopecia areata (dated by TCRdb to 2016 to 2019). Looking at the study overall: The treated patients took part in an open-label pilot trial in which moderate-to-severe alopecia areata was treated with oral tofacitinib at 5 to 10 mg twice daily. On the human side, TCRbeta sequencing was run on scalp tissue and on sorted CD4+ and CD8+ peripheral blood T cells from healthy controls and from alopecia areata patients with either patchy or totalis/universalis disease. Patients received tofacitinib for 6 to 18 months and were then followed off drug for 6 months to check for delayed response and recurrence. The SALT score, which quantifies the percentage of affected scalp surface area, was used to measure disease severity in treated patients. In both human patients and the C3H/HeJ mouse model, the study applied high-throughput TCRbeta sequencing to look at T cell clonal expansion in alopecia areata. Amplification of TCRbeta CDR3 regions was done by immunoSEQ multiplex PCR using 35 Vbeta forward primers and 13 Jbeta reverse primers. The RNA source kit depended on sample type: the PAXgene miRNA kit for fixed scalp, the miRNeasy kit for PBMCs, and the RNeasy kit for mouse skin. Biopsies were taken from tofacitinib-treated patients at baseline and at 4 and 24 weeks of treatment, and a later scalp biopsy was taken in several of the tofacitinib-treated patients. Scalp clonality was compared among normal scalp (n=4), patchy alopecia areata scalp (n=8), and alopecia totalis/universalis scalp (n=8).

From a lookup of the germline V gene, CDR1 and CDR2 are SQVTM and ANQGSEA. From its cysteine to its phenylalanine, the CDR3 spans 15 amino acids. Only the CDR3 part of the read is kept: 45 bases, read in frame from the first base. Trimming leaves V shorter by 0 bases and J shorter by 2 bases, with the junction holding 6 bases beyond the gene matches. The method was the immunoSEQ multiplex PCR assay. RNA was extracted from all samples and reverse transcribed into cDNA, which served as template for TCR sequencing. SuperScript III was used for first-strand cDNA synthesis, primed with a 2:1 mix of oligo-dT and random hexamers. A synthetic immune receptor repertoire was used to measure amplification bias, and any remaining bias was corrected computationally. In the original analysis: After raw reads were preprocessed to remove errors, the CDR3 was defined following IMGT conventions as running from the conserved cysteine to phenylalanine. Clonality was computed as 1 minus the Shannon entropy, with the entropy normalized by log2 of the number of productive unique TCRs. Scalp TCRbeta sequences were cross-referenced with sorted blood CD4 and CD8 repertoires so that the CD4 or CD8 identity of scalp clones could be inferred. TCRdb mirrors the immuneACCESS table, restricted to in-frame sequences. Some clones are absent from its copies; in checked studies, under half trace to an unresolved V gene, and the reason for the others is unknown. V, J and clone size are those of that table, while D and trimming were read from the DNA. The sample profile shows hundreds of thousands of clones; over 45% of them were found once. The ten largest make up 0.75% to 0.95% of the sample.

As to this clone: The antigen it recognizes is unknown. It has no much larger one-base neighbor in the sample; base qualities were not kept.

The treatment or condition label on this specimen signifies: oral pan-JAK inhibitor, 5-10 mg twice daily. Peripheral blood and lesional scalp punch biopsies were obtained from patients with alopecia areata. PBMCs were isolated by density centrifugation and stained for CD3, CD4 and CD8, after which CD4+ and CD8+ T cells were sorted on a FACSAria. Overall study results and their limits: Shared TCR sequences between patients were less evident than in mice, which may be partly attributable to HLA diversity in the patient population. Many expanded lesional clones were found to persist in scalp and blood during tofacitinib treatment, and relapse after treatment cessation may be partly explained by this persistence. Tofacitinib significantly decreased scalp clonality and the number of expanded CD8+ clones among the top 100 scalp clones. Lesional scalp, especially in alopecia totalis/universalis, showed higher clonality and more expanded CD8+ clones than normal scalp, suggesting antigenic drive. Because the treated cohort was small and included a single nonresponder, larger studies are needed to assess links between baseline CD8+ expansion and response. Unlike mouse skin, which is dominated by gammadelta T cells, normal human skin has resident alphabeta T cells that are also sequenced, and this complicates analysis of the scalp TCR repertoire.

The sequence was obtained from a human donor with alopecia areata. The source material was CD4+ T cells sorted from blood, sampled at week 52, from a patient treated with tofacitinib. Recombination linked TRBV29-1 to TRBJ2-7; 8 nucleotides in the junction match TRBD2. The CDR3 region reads CSVEDLRGGTYEQYF. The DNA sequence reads TGCAGCGTTGAAGATCTACGGGGGGGAACCTACGAGCAGTACTTC.